This T cell receptor (beta chain) stems from a study of blood T cell repertoires in COVID-19. About the study: Specimens from acute and convalescent COVID-19 originated in the United States, Italy and Spain. PBMCs, B-cell-depleted T cells, or T cells were the source of the cDNA or gDNA that made up the material.

Authors' data handling: Nucleated cell number was recorded as an estimate derived from reference gene primer amplification. Libraries were prepared by immunoSEQ multiplex PCR; TCRdb keeps only in-frame clonotypes and omits some of them. V and J calls and clone size are given by that table; D and trimming were obtained from the DNA. The sample has around 260,000 clones, approximately 89% seen once. CDR3 length equals 16 residues. The V gene's germline CDR1 is MNHEY and CDR2 SVGEGT. V lost 5 bases to trimming and J lost 0 bases, with 17 bases between them. This chain connects TRBV6-2 or TRBV6-3 to TRBJ2-7; the D gene is possibly TRBD1 (5 bases). The sample consisted of peripheral blood. The TCR was taken from a man aged 35-49 years who had recovered from COVID-19. The CDR3 is CASSRFLGPDSYEQYF. The DNA of the CDR3 is TGTGCCAGCAGTCGATTCTTGGGGCCCGACTCCTACGAGCAGTACTTC.